Below are 19 T cell receptor beta chains sequenced from a single sample in a study of T cell clones after liver transplantation. Sequenced by immunoSEQ multiplex PCR; TCRdb stores in-frame clones only, minus some. This table has about 15,000 clones, 82% appearing once. The sample consisted of CD8+ T cells from blood, taken around 4 years after liver transplant. These TCRs come from a human patient who received a liver transplant. Some T cells may be the graft donor's.

For this clone: With only one base between it and a far larger clone, this is likely a read error. The chain combines TRBV7-3 with TRBJ2-1; D is perhaps TRBD1 (6 bases). Germline-derived CDR1 and CDR2 are SGHTA and FQGTGA. CDR3 length: 16 residues. The chain's CDR3 is CASSLKGVSSYNEQLF. The CDR3 DNA reads TGTGCCAGCAGCTTAAAGGGGGTTAGCTCCTACAATGAGCAGCTCTTC.

This chain connects TRBV27 to TRBJ1-2; D is uncertain. Trimming stripped 5 bases from V and 8 bases from J, with 12 bases between. This CDR3 spans 12 amino acids. Germline-derived CDR1 and CDR2 are MNHEY and SMNVEV (reference sequence). CDR3 loop: CASSPRLGGYTF. DNA of the CDR3: TGTGCCAGCAGTCCTCGATTGGGAGGCTACACCTTC.

This sequence joins TRBV7-3 and TRBJ2-5, with 9 bases identical to TRBD1. This CDR3 has 15 amino acids. Trimming at V came to 5 bases and at J to 4 bases, leaving 8 bases not matched to a gene. Germline V gene data show CDR1 as SGHTA and CDR2 as FQGTGA. The CDR3: CASSPAGTGRETQYF. CDR3 sequence (DNA): TGTGCCAGCAGCCCCGCCGGGACAGGGAGAGAGACCCAGTACTTC.

The count of this clone is one. V gene TRBV28 combines with J gene TRBJ2-7, with 8 nucleotides matching TRBD2. The CDR3 has 18 amino acids. Germline V gives CDR1 MDHEN, CDR2 SYDVKM. V shed 5 bases and J 6 bases; nucleotides not matched to a gene: 21. In nucleotides, the CDR3 is TGTGCCAGCAGTCACTCCGTCCGTGAGGGGACTAGACGCGGCGAGCAGTACTTC. It yields the protein CASSHSVREGTRRGEQYF. The full variable domain, in which reference TRBV28 and TRBJ2-7 provide the parts outside the CDR3, is DVKVTQSSRYLVKRTGEKVFLECVQDMDHENMFWYRQDPGLGLRLIYFSYDVKMKEKGDIPEGYSVSREKKERFSLILESASTNQTSMYLCASSHSVREGTRRGEQYFGPGTRLTVT.

V usage is TRBV4-3 and J usage is TRBJ1-4, with a tentative D call TRBD1 (5 bases). Trimming cost V 5 bases and J 4 bases, with 14 bases left between them. CDR3 length equals 15 residues. Germline assignment: CDR1 LGHNA and CDR2 YSLEER. This chain's CDR3 is CASSYMGTVNEKLFF. In nucleotides, the CDR3 is TGCGCCAGCAGCTACATGGGGACCGTTAATGAAAAACTGTTTTTT.

CDR3 sequence (DNA): TGTGCCAGCAGTCCCCAAGGGGGGAGGAATGGCTACACCTTC. Translated: CASSPQGGRNGYTF. The chain uses TRBV27 and TRBJ1-2, with D tentatively TRBD1 (6 bases). This CDR3 comprises 14 residues. The V end was cut by 5 bases, the J end by 6 bases, with 16 bases between. Germline V lookup: CDR1 MNHEY, CDR2 SMNVEV (reference sequence).

This clone was seen only once. The V and J genes are TRBV11-2 and TRBJ1-1, with D uncertain. Germline assignment: CDR1 SGHAT and CDR2 FQNNGV. The CDR3 is made up of 15 amino acids. Between the trimmed V and J ends, which lost 5 bases and 3 bases, there was a span of 16 bases. The CDR3 DNA reads as TGTGCCAGCAGCGTTACGGGGTTGGCGGACACTGAAGCTTTCTTT. It codes for CASSVTGLADTEAFF.

The V and J genes are TRBV7-6 and TRBJ2-7; tentative D call: TRBD1 (5 bases). The germline V and J ends were trimmed by 6 bases and 0 bases, with 9 bases remaining between them. Germline CDR1 and CDR2: SGHVS and FNYEAQ. The CDR3 covers 13 residues. The CDR3 DNA follows: TGTGCCAGCAGTTCGGACAACTCCTACGAGCAGTACTTC. Amino acids: CASSSDNSYEQYF.

The V and J genes are TRBV11-3 and TRBJ2-2; TRBD1 matches at 8 bases. Germline assignment: CDR1 SGHNT and CDR2 YENEEA. V was pared by 5 bases and J by 6 bases, with 14 bases of the junction left unmatched. The CDR3 is made up of 17 amino acids. CDR3 region: CASSPGPDRDFPGELFF. The CDR3, as DNA: TGTGCCAGCAGCCCAGGACCGGACAGGGATTTTCCCGGGGAGCTGTTTTTT.

Of note for this clone: The germline gene is not matched at one end of the junction; a read error may be the cause. The CDR3: CASINALKGPGLHF. The CDR3, as DNA: TGTGCCAGCATTAACGCATTAAAGGGGCCGGGCCTCCACTTC. The V gene is TRBV7-9, the J gene TRBJ1-2; maybe TRBD1 (5 bases). The CDR3 spans 14 residues. Germline V CDR1 and CDR2: SEHNR, FQNEAQ (reference sequence).

This chain joins TRBV27 and TRBJ2-3; no definite D call. V lost 5 bases to trimming and J lost 4 bases, with 16 bases between them. The germline V gene encodes CDR1 MNHEY and CDR2 SMNVEV (reference sequence). This CDR3 has 15 residues. The CDR3 nucleotides read TGTGCCAGCAGTGGGTTAATAAGTTTCTCAGATACGCAGTATTTT. It yields the protein CASSGLISFSDTQYF.

J is TRBJ2-5 and V is TRBV19; TRBD2 aligns across 9 bases. CDR3 length: 17 residues. In germline, CDR1 is LNHDA, CDR2 SQIVND (reference sequence). The ends lost 4 bases at V and 5 bases at J; junction bases unmatched: 14. The CDR3 loop is CASSKGTSPAGRETQYF. DNA for the CDR3: TGTGCCAGTAGTAAGGGGACTAGCCCCGCCGGGAGGGAGACCCAGTACTTC.

The chain joins TRBV4-1 to TRBJ1-1; TRBD1 agrees at 10 bases. The CDR3 has 14 amino acids. V gave up 2 bases and J gave up 9 bases; unmatched junction bases: 6. Germline CDR1 MGHRA, CDR2 YSYEKL. CDR3 region: CASSQPDRGGQAFF. DNA of the CDR3: TGCGCCAGCAGCCAACCGGACAGGGGGGGACAAGCTTTCTTT.

This clone is a singleton in its sample. This chain joins TRBV5-4 and TRBJ2-1, with TRBD2 matching over 8 bases. Germline V CDR1 and CDR2: SGHNT, YYREEE (reference sequence). The CDR3 loop spans 15 amino acids. With 2 bases clipped from V and 5 bases from J, the junction kept 6 bases outside the gene matches. Here the CDR3 reads CASSFGRGADNEQFF. The CDR3 bases are TGTGCCAGCAGCTTCGGGAGGGGGGCAGACAATGAGCAGTTCTTC.

The chain uses TRBV10-1 and TRBJ2-3, with D perhaps being TRBD1 or TRBD2 (5 bases each). Trimming left V 0 bases short and J 3 bases short, with 13 bases between. From germline, CDR1 is WNHNN and CDR2 SYGVQD (reference sequence). The length of the CDR3 is 16 residues. This CDR3 is CASSESWGSGTDTQYF. The CDR3 DNA reads TGCGCCAGCAGTGAGTCATGGGGCTCGGGGACAGATACGCAGTATTTT.

The chain couples TRBV6-4 to TRBJ2-3; TRBD2 aligns across 10 bases. The CDR3 consists of 15 residues. Germline V lookup: CDR1 MRHNA, CDR2 SNTAGT. Losses at the gene ends were 4 bases for V and 1 base for J; bases not matched to a gene: 2. Written as DNA, the CDR3 is TGTGCCAGCAGTGGAGCGGGGGGGGGCACAGATACGCAGTATTTT. It encodes CASSGAGGGTDTQYF.

The V and J genes are TRBV9 and TRBJ2-6; D gene unclear. The CDR3 totals 17 residues. Trimming pared 0 bases from V and 2 bases from J, leaving 12 bases between. Germline V CDR1 and CDR2: SGDLS, YYNGEE. CDR3 in DNA: TGTGCCAGCAGCGTAGGAGTGGCTGAGACTGGGGCCAACGTCCTGACTTTC. It translates to CASSVGVAETGANVLTF.

J is TRBJ2-3 and V is TRBV4-3; 13 bases match TRBD2. The V and J ends lost 4 bases and 8 bases, in that order; junction bases with no gene match: 12. From germline, CDR1 is LGHNA and CDR2 YSLEER. The length of the CDR3 is 17 residues. CDR3 region: CASSPLLAGGREGTQYF. CDR3 in DNA: TGCGCCAGCAGCCCTTTACTAGCGGGGGGGCGGGAAGGTACGCAGTATTTT.

The chain links TRBV5-1 to TRBJ2-3; 11 bases map to TRBD2. Per the germline V gene, CDR1 is SGHRS and CDR2 is YFSETQ. The trim removed 0 bases at V and 7 bases at J, leaving 7 bases unmatched. The CDR3 spans 16 residues. The CDR3 spells CASSLVTSGDQYTQYF. CDR3 sequence (DNA): TGCGCCAGCAGCTTGGTGACTAGCGGGGATCAATATACGCAGTATTTT.